This record looks at one TCR beta chain sequence and its context. Its recognized antigen is unknown. Base qualities were left out, and no much larger clone turns up one base away. CDR3 length: 14 amino acids, cysteine to phenylalanine. The entry retains the CDR3 DNA only, 42 bases that are in frame from base 1. From a lookup of the germline V gene (reference sequence), CDR1 and CDR2 are LNHNV and YYDKDF. The junction carries 10 bases between V and J, which are trimmed by 1 base and 4 bases respectively. Libraries were constructed by the immunoSEQ multiplex PCR assay. TCRbeta CDR3 sequencing was performed at survey depth by Adaptive Biotechnologies, and CDR3 sequences, V/J genes, productive frequency and template counts were reported. Amplification of TCR beta CDR3 regions was performed from genomic DNA rather than from RNA. In the source study's methods: Jensen-Shannon divergence was used to quantify pairwise repertoire overlap between tissues, with a value of 1 indicating complete divergence and a value of 0 indicating identical repertoires. Tissues were grouped by single-linkage agglomerative hierarchical clustering of pairwise JSD values, and the clustering results were shown as dendrograms. All patient samples were analyzed with GLIPH2 using simulation_depth 1000, kmer_min_depth 3 and cdr3_length_cutoff 8, and only groups containing more than two unique CDR3s were kept. A standardized tissue-overlap score was generated by extrapolating Jaccard GLIPH-group overlap across patients to a standard repertoire size of 1000 clones. Linear mixed-effect models, with tissue as a fixed effect and individual as a random effect, were used to test how diversity related to clinical or experimental variables. Here the immuneACCESS table is served through TCRdb, limited to in-frame sequences with V and J called. Missing clones are a known gap in these copies; in checked studies unresolved V genes cover under half, and the rest lacks a known reason. V, J and clone size were drawn from that table, and D and trimming were deduced from the DNA. This sample lists some 28,000 clones; 85% were detected once. Less than 4.5% of the sample lies in the top ten.

The meaning of the sample's time point label: recipient (host-origin) PBMCs collected before allo-HCT. The sample is drawn from a study of tissue T cells after allogeneic stem cell transplantation (dated by TCRdb to 2021 to 2024). With regard to the full study: Over a roughly three-year period, about 7 adult allo-HCT recipients with steroid-refractory GVHD were prospectively enrolled in a research-autopsy study. Grafts from donors were received by all GVHD patients, with several grafts being unmodified and three being CD34-selected to deplete T cells. Gastrointestinal GVHD was present in all GVHD patients, several lines of GVHD-directed therapy were administered to all GVHD patients, and skin involvement was additionally present in several GVHD patients. Several GVHD patients had pre-transplant PBMCs available, and those PBMCs were of recipient origin. For viably preserved blood and marrow, CD3+ T cells were flow-sorted when cell numbers permitted, and smaller samples went directly to DNA extraction. The study profiled TCR beta repertoires in many tissues obtained from research autopsies of patients with and without GVHD, and also in mouse models of GVHD. The human arm was a prospective observational study without blinding or randomization.

Study-level results and caveats: Within patients, how anatomically similar tissues were was a major factor shaping TCR repertoire composition, regardless of disease or transplant status. A small and clinically heterogeneous patient cohort was studied, and sampling depth was acknowledged as a limitation. Which tissue TCRs were alloreactive or antigen-specific was not determined in the study, and some of the clones might have been host cells that persisted. Few T cell clones were found to be shared across patients, but shared repertoire signatures across patients were revealed in a tissue-specific fashion by motif-based clustering. Blood and spleen T cells captured only a limited portion of the TCR repertoire detected in tissues, in both patients and mice.

This receptor was taken from a woman aged 18-50 years who later had graft-versus-host disease after an allogeneic stem cell transplant. The sample consisted of blood, taken before transplantation. The rearrangement joined TRBV15 to TRBJ1-2; TRBD1 might be the D gene, on 5 matching bases. In nucleotide form, the sequence is TGTGCCACCAGCAGAGTGGGGGTTAGCTATGGCTACACCTTC. It translates as CATSRVGVSYGYTF.